This T cell receptor beta chain was observed in a study of human thymus T cells. Whole-study findings and limits: Apparent skewing of V and J gene usage characterized both thymic and blood repertoires.

On this clone itself: Its specificity is not known.

Germline loops: CDR1 SGHRS, CDR2 YFSETQ. V lost 2 bases and J lost 3; bases outside the gene matches: 0. The CDR3 spans 15 residues. TCRdb's copy holds only in-frame clones and misses some; the assay was immunoSEQ multiplex PCR. The data hold 40,000 to 55,000 clones, with over 85% observed a single time. The specimen was blood. The rearrangement joins TRBV5-1 to TRBJ2-1; 12 bases align to TRBD2. The source is a boy in the first two years of life with a congenital heart defect but otherwise immunologically healthy. CDR3 in DNA: TGCGCCAGCAGCTTACTAGCGGGGGGCTACAATGAGCAGTTCTTC. It codes for CASSLLAGGYNEQFF.